The present T cell receptor beta chain was sequenced within a study of regulatory T cells in long-lasting Graves disease. In the study overall: Antithyroid drug exposure in newly diagnosed Graves' patients had lasted under 3 months.

General study results and limits: Favored usage of TRBV28, TRBJ1-2 and TRBJ2-5 was recorded in persistent disease.

Time point of the sample: newly diagnosed GD, antithyroid drugs for less than 3 months. From RNA extracted from PBMCs, the TCR library was made. Each of the patients was recruited from an endocrinology department situated in Xi'an, China. CDR3 regions were amplified by Arm-PCR using iRepertoire HTBI primers to build TCR beta libraries. TCRdb re-called the multiplex PCR reads through MiXCR, storing one row per CDR3 protein. There are hundreds of thousands of distinct CDR3 sequences in the sample; more than 15% occur only once, and around 12% lies in the top ten. This clonotype was detected ten times or more. The antigen is unknown. One end of the junction does not line up with germline, which may come from a read error. The CDR3 length is 13 residues. The germline CDR1 and CDR2 sequences are LGHDT and YNNKEL (reference sequence). Another study also made use of these data, one on T cells in Graves' hyperthyroidism and ophthalmopathy. That paper adds: Diagnoses rested on clinical symptoms, serum thyroxine and TRAb, thyroid ultrasound and orbital computed tomography.

The sequence was collected from a young man with Graves disease. The sample was peripheral blood mononuclear cells (PBMCs), taken at new diagnosis, from a patient treated with antithyroid drugs. This chain uses TRBV3-1 with TRBJ1-2; a possible D gene is TRBD1 (5 bases). The DNA of the CDR3 is TGTGCCAGCAGTCAAGGGGCAGTCTATGGCTACACCTTC. This codes for CASSQGAVYGYTF. The full variable domain, its missing parts supplied by reference TRBV3-1 and TRBJ1-2, is DTAVSQTPKYLVTQMGNDKSIKCEQNLGHDTMYWYKQDSKKFLKIMFSYNNKELIINETVPNRFSPKSPDKAHLNLHINSLELGDSAVYFCASSQGAVYGYTFGSGTRLTVV.